These T cell receptor beta chains were read from a single sample in a study of T cell responses to AZD1222 COVID-19 vaccine. Produced via immunoSEQ multiplex PCR; TCRdb's table is partial and in-frame only. The sample shows under 200,000 clones, more than 70% of them seen only once. This material consisted of peripheral blood, taken on day 0 of AZD1222 vaccination. These receptors were taken from an adult in good health. CDR3s leave out the opening cysteine and the closing phenylalanine or tryptophan. The D gene is left open where the match is weak.

TRBV5-1	TRBD1	TRBJ1-2	ASSLLGTGDYGYT
TRBV13	TRBD1	TRBJ1-3	ASSLETGVAGNTIY
TRBV5-5	-	TRBJ2-3	ASRPLGGTDTQY
TRBV30	-	TRBJ2-1	AWTLKDSRSYNEQF
TRBV15	-	TRBJ1-3	ATSPGPNSGNTIY
TRBV4-2	-	TRBJ1-1	ASSQSFDTEAF
TRBV11-1	-	TRBJ2-2	ASRTGQQYTGELF
TRBV7-3	TRBD2	TRBJ2-1	ASSLGGSESEQF
TRBV10-3	-	TRBJ1-5	AISARQGENQPQH
TRBV14	-	TRBJ2-7	ASSQYPGRQY
TRBV28	TRBD1	TRBJ2-7	ASSRDSATYEQY
TRBV5-4	TRBD1	TRBJ1-2	ASSLTGQDGYT
TRBV28	-	TRBJ1-6	ASSFRMAGAYNSPLH
TRBV7-2	-	TRBJ2-1	ASSFSRRGPYNEQF
TRBV7-2	-	TRBJ1-2	ASSLAENYGYT
TRBV9	TRBD1	TRBJ2-5	ASSAQNRGAVQTQY
TRBV6-2/TRBV6-3	-	TRBJ1-4	ASSYQRTGHEKLF
TRBV7-2	-	TRBJ1-5	ASSVQDSYQPQH
TRBV4-1	-	TRBJ2-3	ASSQPDSDTQY
TRBV6-1	-	TRBJ1-2	ASSESPNRGYT